This T cell receptor (beta chain) was found in a study of identical twins. There are 14 residues in the CDR3. Germline V gene sequence: CDR1 SQVTM, CDR2 ANQGSEA. V shed 5 bases and J 7 bases; nucleotides not matched to a gene: 8. TCRdb reanalysed the 5' RACE reads using MiXCR and keeps one entry per CDR3 protein. The top ten clones hold around 1.5% of a sample with under 900,000 distinct CDR3 sequences, around an eighth of them seen once. This clonotype turned up a few times. Separately, the same data were catalogued under a study of yellow fever vaccine responses in identical twins.

The specimen was PBMCs. V is TRBV29-1 and J is TRBJ2-1; 10 bases match TRBD2. The clonotype was recovered from a woman between 18 and 29 years old in good health. CDR3 residues: CSVMSGRAVNEQFF. The CDR3 bases are TGCAGCGTTATGAGCGGGAGGGCCGTGAATGAGCAGTTCTTC.